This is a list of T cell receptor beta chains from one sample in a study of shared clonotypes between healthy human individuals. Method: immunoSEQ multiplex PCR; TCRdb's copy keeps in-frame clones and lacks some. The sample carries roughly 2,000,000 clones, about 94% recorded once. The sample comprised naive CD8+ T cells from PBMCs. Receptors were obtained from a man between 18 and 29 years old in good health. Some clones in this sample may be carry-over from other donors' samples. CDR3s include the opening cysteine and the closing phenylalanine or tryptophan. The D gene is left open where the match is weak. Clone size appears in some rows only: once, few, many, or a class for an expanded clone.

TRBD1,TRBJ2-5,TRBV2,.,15,TGTGCCAGCAGTGAACCTAGGACAGGTCAGGAGACCCAGTACTTC,CASSEPRTGQETQYF
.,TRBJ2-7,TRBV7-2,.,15,TGTGCCAGCAGCTTATCCAGGACCTTCTCCTACGAGCAGTACTTC,CASSLSRTFSYEQYF
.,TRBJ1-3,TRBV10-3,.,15,TGTGCCATCAGTGAGTCGGAGCTCTCTGGAAACACCATATATTTT,CAISESELSGNTIYF
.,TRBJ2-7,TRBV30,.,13,TGTGCCTGGAGTGTAGGCCTAATCTACGAGCAGTACTTC,CAWSVGLIYEQYF
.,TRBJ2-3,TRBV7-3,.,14,TGTGCCAGCAGCTTAGGGGACATTCCAGATACGCAGTATTTT,CASSLGDIPDTQYF
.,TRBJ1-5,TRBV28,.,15,TGTGCCAGCAAGAACAGGGACGGTGTCAATCAGCCCCAGCATTTT,CASKNRDGVNQPQHF
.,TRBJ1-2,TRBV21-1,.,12,TGTGCCAGCAGAGGACCTAGCTATGGCTACACCTTC,CASRGPSYGYTF
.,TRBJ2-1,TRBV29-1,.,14,TGCAGCGTTGAATACCTCCTCTCCTACAATGAGCAGTTCTTC,CSVEYLLSYNEQFF
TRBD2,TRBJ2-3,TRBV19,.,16,TGTGCCAGTAGTATTCTAAGACTAGCGGGCACAGATACGCAGTATTTT,CASSILRLAGTDTQYF
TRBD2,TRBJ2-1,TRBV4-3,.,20,TGCGCCAGCAGCCAAGAAAGGACTAGCGGGAGGCCCGAGGGGCACAATGAGCAGTTCTTC,CASSQERTSGRPEGHNEQFF
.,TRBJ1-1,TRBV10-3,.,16,TGTGCCATCAGTGAGTTTGGAGCGGGGGAGAACACTGAAGCTTTCTTT,CAISEFGAGENTEAFF
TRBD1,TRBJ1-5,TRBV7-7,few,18,TGTGCCAGCAGCTGGACAGGGACCAACGGTGGCAGCAATCAGCCCCAGCATTTT,CASSWTGTNGGSNQPQHF
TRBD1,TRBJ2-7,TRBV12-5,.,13,TGTGCTAGCTCCCCGGACAGGTCCTACGAGCAGTACTTC,CASSPDRSYEQYF
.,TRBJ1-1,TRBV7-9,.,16,TGTGCCAGCAGCCCAATCGGCGGGGGAAGGGACACTGAAGCTTTCTTT,CASSPIGGGRDTEAFF
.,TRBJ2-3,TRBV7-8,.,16,TGTGCCAGCAGCCCCCCGGGCCGTTCCCGCACAGATACGCAGTATTTT,CASSPPGRSRTDTQYF
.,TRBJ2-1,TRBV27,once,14,TGTGCCAGCAGTATATTAGCAGCGGCCGAGGAGCAGTTCTTC,CASSILAAAEEQFF
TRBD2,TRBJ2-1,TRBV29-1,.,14,TGCAGCGTGTCAGCGGGAGGACGCTACAATGAGCAGTTCTTC,CSVSAGGRYNEQFF
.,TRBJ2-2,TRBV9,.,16,TGTGCCAGCGCGGCAATCTCGGCACTATTGACCGGGGAGCTGTTTTTT,CASAAISALLTGELFF
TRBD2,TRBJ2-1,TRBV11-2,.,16,TGTGCCAGCAGCCGTGGGACTAGCGGGAGTCCAATTGAGCAGTTCTTC,CASSRGTSGSPIEQFF
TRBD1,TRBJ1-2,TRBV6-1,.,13,TGTGCCACTAAGACAGGGCTAAACTATGGCTACACCTTC,CATKTGLNYGYTF
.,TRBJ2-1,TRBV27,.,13,TGTGCCAGCAGTTTAGCGACGGCAAATGAGCAGTTCTTC,CASSLATANEQFF
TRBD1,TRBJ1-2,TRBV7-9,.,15,TGTGCCAGCAGCTATACTGACAGGGGTTCTTATGGCTACACCTTC,CASSYTDRGSYGYTF
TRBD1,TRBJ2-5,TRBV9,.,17,TGTGCCAGCAGCGAATTCGCGGGGACAGGGGGCAAAGAGACCCAGTACTTC,CASSEFAGTGGKETQYF
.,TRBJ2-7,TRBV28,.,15,TGTGCCAGTTCCACATCCCGGGACACTAGCTACGAGCAGTACTTC,CASSTSRDTSYEQYF
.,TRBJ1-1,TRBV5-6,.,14,TGTGCCAGCAGCTCGACAGACTGGGGCACTGAAGCTTTCTTT,CASSSTDWGTEAFF
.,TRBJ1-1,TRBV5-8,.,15,TGTGCCAGCAGCTCCTGGACGGAGATGAACACTGAAGCTTTCTTT,CASSSWTEMNTEAFF
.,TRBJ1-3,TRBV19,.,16,TGTGCCAGTACCCTGACATTTAGGGGCTCTGGAAACACCATATATTTT,CASTLTFRGSGNTIYF
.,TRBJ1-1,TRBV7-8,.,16,TGTGCCAGCAGCCCCATGATACCCACGGGAGGCACTGAAGCTTTCTTT,CASSPMIPTGGTEAFF
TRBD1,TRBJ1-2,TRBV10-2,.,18,TGCGCCAGCAGTGAGTCGGGAAGGGGGACAGGGGAAAACTATGGCTACACCTTC,CASSESGRGTGENYGYTF
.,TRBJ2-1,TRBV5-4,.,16,TGTGCCAGCAGCTTGGAGTATCAGGTTGGCTACAATGAGCAGTTCTTC,CASSLEYQVGYNEQFF
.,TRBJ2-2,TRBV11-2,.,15,TGTGCCAGCAGCTCGGCCCCTGGGGGGACCGGGGAGCTGTTTTTT,CASSSAPGGTGELFF
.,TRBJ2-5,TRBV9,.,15,TGTGCCAGCAGCGTAGACCCCGGTAGGGGAGAGACCCAGTACTTC,CASSVDPGRGETQYF
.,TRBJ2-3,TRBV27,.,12,TGTGCCAGCAGGTCAAGCACAGATACGCAGTATTTT,CASRSSTDTQYF
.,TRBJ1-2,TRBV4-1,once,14,TGCGCCAGCAGCCAAGATCCGGGAAACTATGGCTACACCTTC,CASSQDPGNYGYTF
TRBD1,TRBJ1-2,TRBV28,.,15,TGTGCCAGCAGTCCGGGACAGGGCCTTGACTATGGCTACACCTTC,CASSPGQGLDYGYTF
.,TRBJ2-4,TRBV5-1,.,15,TGCGCCAGCAGCTTGGAGGGAGTTGAGAGGGACATTCAGTACTTC,CASSLEGVERDIQYF
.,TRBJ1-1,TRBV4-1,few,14,TGCGCCAGCAGCCAAGATCCGGGGGCGCGGGCAGCTTTCTTT,CASSQDPGARAAFF
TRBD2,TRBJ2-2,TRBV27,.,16,TGTGCCAGCAACTGGGGTGTAGCGGGAGGAGCGGGGGAGCTGTTTTTT,CASNWGVAGGAGELFF
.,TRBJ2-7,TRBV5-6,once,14,TGTGCCAGCAGCTGGGGACGGGGAGTCTACGAGCAGTACTTC,CASSWGRGVYEQYF
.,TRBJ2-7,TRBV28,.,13,TGTGCCAGCACCGCTCTCGACATAAGGGAGCAGTACTTC,CASTALDIREQYF
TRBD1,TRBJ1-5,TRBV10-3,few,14,TGTGCCATCAGTCTTGACAGGGGAAATCAGCCCCAGCATTTT,CAISLDRGNQPQHF
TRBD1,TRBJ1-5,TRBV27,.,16,TGTGCCAGCAGGAGCCCGCAGGGGGTCGGCAATCAGCCCCAGCATTTT,CASRSPQGVGNQPQHF
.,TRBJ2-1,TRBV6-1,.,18,TGTGCCAGCAGTGACCAGGGATGGAGTCAGAGCTCCTACAATGAGCAGTTCTTC,CASSDQGWSQSSYNEQFF